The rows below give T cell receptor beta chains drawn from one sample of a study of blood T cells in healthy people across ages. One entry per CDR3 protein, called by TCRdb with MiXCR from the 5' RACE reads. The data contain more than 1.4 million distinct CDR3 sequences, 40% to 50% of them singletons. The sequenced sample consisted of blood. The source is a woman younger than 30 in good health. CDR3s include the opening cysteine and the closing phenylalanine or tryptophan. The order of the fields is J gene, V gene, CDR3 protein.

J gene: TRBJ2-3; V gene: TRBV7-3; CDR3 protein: CASSLRGRGGDTQYF
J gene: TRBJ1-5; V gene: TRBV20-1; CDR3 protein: CSARPGLGNQPQHF
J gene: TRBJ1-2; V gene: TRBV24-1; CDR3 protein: CATSDRTGSYTF
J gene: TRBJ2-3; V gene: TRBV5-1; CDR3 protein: CASNAGDQADTQYF
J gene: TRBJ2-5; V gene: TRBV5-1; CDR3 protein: CASHLFQETQYF
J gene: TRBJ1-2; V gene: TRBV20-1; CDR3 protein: CSAQEKSYGYTF
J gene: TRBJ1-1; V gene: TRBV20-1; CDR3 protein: CGNRQGHFEAFF
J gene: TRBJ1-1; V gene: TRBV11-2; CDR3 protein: CASSLGFAGGEAFF
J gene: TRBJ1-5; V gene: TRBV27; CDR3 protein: CASSRWDNNQPQHF
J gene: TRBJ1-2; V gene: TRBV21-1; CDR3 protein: CASSTTGDLGYGYTF
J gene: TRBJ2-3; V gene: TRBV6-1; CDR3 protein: CASSVFLGGLADLTNTQYF
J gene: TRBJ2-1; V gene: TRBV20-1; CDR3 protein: CSARVGTSGFNEQFF
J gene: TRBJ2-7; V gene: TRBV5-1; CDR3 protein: CASSRTSGSFYEQYF
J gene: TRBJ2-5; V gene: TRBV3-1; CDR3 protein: CASRDGHSETQYF